The 20 T cell receptor beta chains below all came from one sample that was sequenced in a study of T-cell reconstitution after alpha-beta-depleted transplantation in children. TCRbeta library preparation incorporated unique molecular identifiers. Each CDR3 protein is one row after TCRdb ran MiXCR on the PCR reads. The table has under 300,000 distinct CDR3 sequences, roughly 10% seen once. The material sequenced was peripheral blood, taken 180 days after TCRalphabeta/CD19-depleted stem cell transplant. Every receptor here comes from a male patient aged 2-9 years who had a stem cell transplant for chronic granulomatous disease, so the T cells may come from the graft donor.

This clonotype has ten or more counts. This chain uses TRBV12-3 or TRBV12-4 with TRBJ2-3; D unresolved. The CDR3 length is 11 residues. V was pared by 2 bases and J by 6 bases, with 3 bases between. CDR3 DNA: TGTGCCAGCAGTTTATGGGATACGCAGTATTTT. Translating gives CASSLWDTQYF.

This clonotype has a count of ten or more. The gene calls are TRBV7-2 and TRBJ2-7; D ambiguous. The CDR3 has 14 amino acids. V was trimmed by 7 bases and J by 3 bases, leaving 16 bases between them. CDR1 and CDR2 from the germline V gene are SGHTA and FQGNSA. The CDR3 here is CASNPTGPLYEQYF. CDR3 DNA: TGTGCCAGCAACCCTACCGGGCCCCTCTACGAGCAGTACTTC. Full variable domain (remainder filled in from reference TRBV7-2 and TRBJ2-7): GAGVSQSPSNKVTEKGKDVELRCDPISGHTALYWYRQSLGQGLEFLIYFQGNSAPDKSGLPSDRFSAERTGGSVSTLTIQRTQQEDSAVYLCASNPTGPLYEQYFGPGTRLTVT.

This clonotype was recorded many times. The V gene is TRBV5-1, the J gene TRBJ2-3; 9 bases align to TRBD1. Germline CDR1 is SGHRS and CDR2 is YFSETQ. The V segment lost 4 bases and the J segment 4 bases; nucleotides outside the gene matches: 4. The CDR3 contains 14 residues. CDR3 protein: CASSPDRGPDTQYF. Written as DNA, the CDR3 is TGCGCCAGCAGCCCGGACAGGGGTCCAGATACGCAGTATTTT.

This clonotype was seen a few times. The chain couples TRBV19 to TRBJ1-1; 9 bases are a match to TRBD1. The CDR3 is made up of 13 amino acids. Germline-derived CDR1 and CDR2 are LNHDA and SQIVND (reference sequence). The ends lost 10 bases at V and 5 bases at J; junction bases unmatched: 8. The CDR3 coding sequence is TGTGCCACCAAAACAGGGGGCGGGACTGAAGCTTTCTTT. Translated, it gives CATKTGGGTEAFF.

This clonotype was counted ten times or more. The rearrangement links TRBV20-1 to TRBJ2-1; tentative D call: TRBD2 (5 bases). V was pared by 6 bases and J by 3 bases, with 12 bases between. The V gene's germline CDR1 is DFQATT and CDR2 SNEGSKA (reference sequence). This CDR3 region has 13 residues. Written as DNA, the CDR3 is TGCAGTGCCCCCCAGGAGGTCTACAATGAGCAGTTCTTC. This encodes CSAPQEVYNEQFF.

This clonotype was counted ten times or more. J is TRBJ2-2 and V is TRBV12-3 or TRBV12-4; D remains unclear. Deletions cut 6 bases from V and 3 bases from J, with 20 bases between. This CDR3 is built from 17 residues. Written as DNA, the CDR3 is TGTGCCAGCAGCTTCCTTAAAATACGTGAGGACACCGGGGAGCTGTTTTTT. Translated: CASSFLKIREDTGELFF.

The genes are TRBV7-9 and TRBJ2-2, with 12 nucleotides matching TRBD2. The junction had 1 base not matched to a gene; V was cut back by 2 bases and J by 0 bases. This CDR3 has 17 residues. Germline V lookup: CDR1 SEHNR, CDR2 FQNEAQ (reference sequence). The CDR3 coding sequence is TGTGCCAGCAGCTTACTAGCGGGAGGGACGAACACCGGGGAGCTGTTTTTT. Translated: CASSLLAGGTNTGELFF.

This clonotype appeared many times. The V call is TRBV9, the J call TRBJ2-3; D is undetermined. The V and J ends lost 0 bases and 1 base respectively, with 9 bases between them. The length of the CDR3 is 15 residues. Germline assignment: CDR1 SGDLS and CDR2 YYNGEE. The CDR3 region has the DNA TGTGCCAGCAGCGTAGGTTTAGTGGGCACAGATACGCAGTATTTT. This codes for CASSVGLVGTDTQYF.

A word on this clonotype: A much larger clone sits a single nucleotide away, making a read error possible. The gene calls are TRBV5-5 and TRBJ2-1, with 7 bases aligning to TRBD2. CDR1 and CDR2 from the germline V gene are SGHKS and YYEKEE (reference sequence). CDR3 length: 17 residues. V shed 2 bases and J 4 bases; nucleotides not matched to a gene: 12. The CDR3, as DNA: TGTGCCAGCAGCTTTGGTAATTCGGGACTACCTTACAATGAGCAGTTCTTC. Translated: CASSFGNSGLPYNEQFF.

The table lists this clonotype with many counts. The J gene is TRBJ2-1, the V gene TRBV30; D remains ambiguous. CDR1 is GTSNPN and CDR2 is SVGIG in the germline V gene (reference sequence). Deletions cut 0 bases from V and 7 bases from J, with 4 bases between. The CDR3 runs 11 residues. In nucleotides, the CDR3 is TGTGCCTGGAGTGTACGGAATGAGCAGTTCTTC. This gives the protein CAWSVRNEQFF.

This clonotype was seen repeatedly, ten times or more. The chain uses TRBV7-9 and TRBJ2-5; 11 bases line up with TRBD2. V shed 4 bases, J shed 5 bases, and the junction held 6 bases outside the gene matches. The length of the CDR3 is 15 residues. Per the germline V gene, CDR1 is SEHNR and CDR2 is FQNEAQ (reference sequence). CDR3 region: CASSSPGLAVETQYF. The CDR3 nucleotides are TGTGCCAGCAGCTCACCGGGACTAGCGGTTGAGACCCAGTACTTC.

This clonotype was found many times. This chain connects TRBV7-8 to TRBJ2-7, with TRBD1 identical over 12 bases. CDR3 length: 15 residues. CDR1 is SGHVS, CDR2 FQNEAQ, per germline. V shed 2 bases and J 6 bases; nucleotides not matched to a gene: 5. The CDR3 region is CASSLTGTGGREQYF. CDR3 nucleotide sequence: TGTGCCAGCAGCTTAACCGGGACAGGGGGCCGCGAGCAGTACTTC. The full variable domain, its missing parts supplied by reference TRBV7-8 and TRBJ2-7, is GAGVSQSPRYKVAKRGQDVALRCDPISGHVSLFWYQQALGQGPEFLTYFQNEAQLDKSGLPSDRFFAERPEGSVSTLKIQRTQQEDSAVYLCASSLTGTGGREQYFGPGTRLTVT.

This clonotype showed up many times. The genes are TRBV14 and TRBJ2-7; the D is unclear. Germline values: CDR1 SGHDN, CDR2 FVKESK. The CDR3 extends over 15 amino acids. The V gene lost 0 bases and the J gene lost 5 bases, with 14 bases spanning the gap. CDR3 sequence: CASSQDIEGFHEQYF. The CDR3 region has the DNA TGTGCCAGCAGCCAAGATATCGAAGGGTTTCACGAGCAGTACTTC.

The V gene is TRBV7-9, the J gene TRBJ2-7, with 7 bases fitting TRBD1. The CDR3 sequence is 16 residues long. From germline, CDR1 is SEHNR and CDR2 FQNEAQ (reference sequence). Unmatched junction bases numbered 14, after V lost 5 bases and J lost 4 bases. The CDR3 here is CASSRQSRGLVYEQYF. The CDR3 DNA sequence: TGTGCCAGCAGCCGCCAGTCAAGGGGGCTGGTGTACGAGCAGTACTTC. The entire variable domain, with the rest obtained from reference TRBV7-9 and TRBJ2-7, is as follows: DTGVSQNPRHKITKRGQNVTFRCDPISEHNRLYWYRQTLGQGPEFLTYFQNEAQLEKSRLLSDRFSAERPKGSFSTLEIQRTEQGDSAMYLCASSRQSRGLVYEQYFGPGTRLTVT.

This clonotype occurred many times. This rearrangement joins TRBV15 to TRBJ1-1; the match to TRBD1 covers 8 bases. The CDR3 loop spans 16 amino acids. Unmatched junction bases numbered 11, after V lost 2 bases and J lost 6 bases. CDR1 and CDR2 from the germline V gene are LNHNV and YYDKDF (reference sequence). This chain's CDR3 is CATSRPPKPGGPEAFF. In DNA form, the CDR3 reads TGTGCCACCAGCAGACCGCCGAAGCCAGGGGGCCCTGAAGCTTTCTTT.

In its sample, this clonotype was seen many times. The V and J genes are TRBV5-1 and TRBJ1-2; 9 bases are shared with TRBD1. The V gene's germline CDR1 is SGHRS and CDR2 YFSETQ. Trimming took 3 bases from V and 4 from J; bases not matched to a gene: 7. This CDR3 has 15 amino acids. The CDR3 DNA reads as TGCGCCAGCAGCTCCACAGGGGGCCCCGGCTATGGCTACACCTTC. It codes for CASSSTGGPGYGYTF.

This clonotype came up many times. The gene calls are TRBV24-1 and TRBJ1-2; 8 bases are shared with TRBD1. CDR3 length equals 11 residues. Germline CDR1 KGHDR, CDR2 SFDVKD. V lost 9 bases and J lost 7; bases outside the gene matches: 3. DNA for the CDR3: TGTGCCACCGCAGGGGGCGGTGGCTACACCTTC. It translates to CATAGGGGYTF.

This clonotype has ten or more counts. The chain uses TRBV15 and TRBJ2-1, with D unresolved. The CDR3 totals 14 residues. V was shortened by 6 bases and J by 3 bases, with 12 bases between the two germline ends. The germline V gene has CDR1 LNHNV and CDR2 YYDKDF (reference sequence). The CDR3 region has the DNA TGTGCCACCAGACCTAGTTTCGGCTACAATGAGCAGTTCTTC. Residues: CATRPSFGYNEQFF.

This clonotype has at least ten counts. This rearrangement joins TRBV7-3 to TRBJ2-7; 13 bases align to TRBD2. Trimming removed 5 bases from V and 4 bases from J; junction bases left unmatched: 8. CDR1 is SGHTA, CDR2 FQGTGA, per germline. This CDR3 has 16 residues. The CDR3 region has the DNA TGTGCCAGCAGCGCCGGGACTAGCGGGGCGGGATACGAGCAGTACTTC. Protein product: CASSAGTSGAGYEQYF.

At least ten counts were recorded for this clonotype. The V and J genes are TRBV29-1 and TRBJ2-7; no clear D gene. The V end was cut by 5 bases, the J end by 7 bases, with 12 bases between. Germline assignment: CDR1 SQVTM and CDR2 ANQGSEA. The CDR3 is 11 amino acids. CDR3 sequence reads: CSVTPPVEQYF. In DNA, the CDR3 is TGCAGCGTTACCCCGCCGGTTGAGCAGTACTTC.